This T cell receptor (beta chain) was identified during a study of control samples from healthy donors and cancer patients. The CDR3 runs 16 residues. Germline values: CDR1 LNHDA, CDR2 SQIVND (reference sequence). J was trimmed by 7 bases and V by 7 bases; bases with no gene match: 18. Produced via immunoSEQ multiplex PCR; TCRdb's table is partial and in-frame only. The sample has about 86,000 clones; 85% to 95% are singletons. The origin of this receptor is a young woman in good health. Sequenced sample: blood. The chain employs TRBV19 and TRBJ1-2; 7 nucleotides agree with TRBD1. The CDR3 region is CASTQPGTAKGRGYTF. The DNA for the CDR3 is TGTGCCAGTACCCAACCCGGGACAGCGAAAGGGCGTGGCTACACCTTC.